This T cell receptor beta chain was observed in a study of cytomegalovirus exposure and HLA in healthy donors. Findings and limits, study-wide: There were reportedly fewer N-insertions in an Asian-associated ancestry cluster than the roughly 700-donor mean, in a later analysis. Cytomegalovirus-associated TCR beta chains were listed, numbering roughly 150.

PCR primers comprised 60 Vbeta and 13 Jbeta primers. As originally analysed: Roughly 11 million shared chains were among 80 million or so unique TCR beta chains counted in a later analysis. Sequenced by immunoSEQ multiplex PCR; TCRdb stores in-frame clones only, minus some. That table gives V, J and clone size, and the DNA gave D and trimming. The sample lists about 110,000 clones, over 70% occurring once. The CDR3 is made up of 15 amino acids. Germline V lookup: CDR1 MNHEY, CDR2 SVGAGI. V shed 5 bases and J 0 bases; nucleotides not matched to a gene: 6. This clone was seen just once. Its antigen is currently unknown.

The TCR sequence derives from a male donor in good health and CMV-seronegative. The sequenced material came from PBMCs. The chain is built from TRBV6-5 and TRBJ2-7, with TRBD2 matching over 8 bases. CDR3 region: CASSISGMDSYEQYF. The CDR3 coding sequence is TGTGCCAGCAGTATTAGCGGGATGGACTCCTACGAGCAGTACTTC.